Each of the 27 T cell receptor beta chains below was sequenced from the same sample in a study of cytomegalovirus exposure and HLA in healthy donors. The assay was immunoSEQ multiplex PCR, and TCRdb's table has in-frame clones only and misses some. This sample carries 100,000 to 150,000 clones, about 96% of them seen once, and the ten largest clones take about 1.8%. The sample consisted of PBMCs. The source of these receptors is a man aged 18 to 29 in good health and CMV-seronegative.

The chain recombines TRBV29-1 with TRBJ2-5, with D perhaps TRBD2 (6 bases). CDR3 length equals 13 residues. Germline assignment: CDR1 SQVTM and CDR2 ANQGSEA. V dropped 3 bases and J dropped 1 base, with 9 bases sitting between them. CDR3 sequence reads: CSVDGGTQETQYF. CDR3 DNA: TGCAGCGTTGACGGGGGAACCCAAGAGACCCAGTACTTC.

The J gene is TRBJ1-2, the V gene TRBV30, with 9 positions matching TRBD1. The germline CDR1 and CDR2 sequences are GTSNPN and SVGIG (reference sequence). Losses at the gene ends were 4 bases for V and 6 bases for J; bases not matched to a gene: 6. CDR3 length: 13 residues. CDR3 sequence: CAWTSTGGDGYTF. CDR3 DNA: TGTGCCTGGACCTCTACAGGGGGCGATGGCTACACCTTC.

The DNA of the CDR3 is TGTGCCAGTAGTATTGACAGGGTTAGGAATGAGCAGTTCTTC. Protein: CASSIDRVRNEQFF. This chain links TRBV19 with TRBJ2-1; 7 bases map to TRBD1. The CDR3 contains 14 residues. Germline V lookup: CDR1 LNHDA, CDR2 SQIVND (reference sequence). The J segment lost 7 bases and the V segment lost 3 bases, leaving 6 bases of the junction unmatched. Full variable domain (missing parts from reference TRBV19 and TRBJ2-1): DGGITQSPKYLFRKEGQNVTLSCEQNLNHDAMYWYRQDPGQGLRLIYYSQIVNDFQKGDIAEGYSVSREKKESFPLTVTSAQKNPTAFYLCASSIDRVRNEQFFGPGTRLTVL.

The genes are TRBV5-1 and TRBJ1-2; 10 positions agree with TRBD1. V shed 0 bases and J 6 bases; nucleotides not matched to a gene: 5. CDR1 is SGHRS and CDR2 is YFSETQ in the germline V gene. The CDR3 contains 15 residues. The CDR3 here is CASSLEGTGVDGYTF. CDR3 DNA sequence: TGCGCCAGCAGCTTGGAAGGGACAGGGGTCGATGGCTACACCTTC.

The chain uses TRBV7-3 and TRBJ1-3; 10 positions match TRBD1. With 0 bases clipped from V and 4 bases from J, the junction kept 3 bases outside the gene matches. The CDR3 is 16 amino acids. Germline V gene data show CDR1 as SGHTA and CDR2 as FQGTGA. CDR3 sequence reads: CASSLTSGQGGNTIYF. The CDR3 DNA reads as TGTGCCAGCAGCTTAACGTCGGGACAGGGGGGAAACACCATATATTTT.

The CDR3 DNA follows: TGTGCCAGCAGCTTGGGCCGGTCGAACACTGAAGCTTTCTTT. Protein sequence: CASSLGRSNTEAFF. The chain combines TRBV5-4 with TRBJ1-1; no definite D call. CDR1 SGHNT and CDR2 YYREEE come from the germline V gene (reference sequence). V lost 0 bases, J lost 1 base, and 7 bases lay in between. The length of the CDR3 is 14 residues.

The chain recombines TRBV4-3 with TRBJ1-5; 8 bases fit TRBD1. Trimming cost V 4 bases and J 7 bases; bases outside gene matches: 6. The CDR3 is 14 amino acids. Germline V lookup: CDR1 LGHNA, CDR2 YSLEER. In nucleotides, the CDR3 is TGCGCCAGCAGCCCCCGACAGGGGAAACAGCCCCAGCATTTT. This encodes CASSPRQGKQPQHF.

The CDR3 sequence: CASSLGTGSSYEQYF. DNA of the CDR3: TGTGCCAGCAGCCTAGGGACAGGGAGCTCCTACGAGCAGTACTTC. The chain uses TRBV5-4 and TRBJ2-7; 9 nucleotides align to TRBD1. Per the germline V gene, CDR1 is SGHNT and CDR2 is YYREEE (reference sequence). V was clipped by 4 bases and J by 0 bases; unmatched bases: 5. The CDR3 is made up of 15 amino acids.

This clone has only a few counts. This chain links TRBV30 with TRBJ2-7; the D is unclear. The germline V gene encodes CDR1 GTSNPN and CDR2 SVGIG (reference sequence). V shed 5 bases and J shed 4 bases, with 12 bases lying between them. The CDR3 length is 12 residues. The CDR3: CAWVSRSYEQYF. The CDR3 nucleotides are TGTGCCTGGGTGAGCCGGAGTTACGAGCAGTACTTC.

This sequence joins TRBV5-6 and TRBJ1-5, with TRBD1 identical over 9 bases. V was pared by 3 bases and J by 7 bases, with 8 bases of the junction left unmatched. The CDR3 length is 15 residues. Germline CDR1 is SGHDT and CDR2 is YYEEEE. Here the CDR3 reads CASSSRQGVGQPQHF. For the CDR3, the DNA is TGTGCCAGCAGCTCCAGACAGGGGGTCGGCCAGCCCCAGCATTTT.

The chain is built from TRBV13 and TRBJ1-1; D may be TRBD1 (5 bases). Germline CDR1 PRHDT, CDR2 FYEKMQ (reference sequence). V lost 5 bases and J 11 bases, leaving 15 bases between the germline ends. The CDR3 runs to 12 residues. The CDR3 DNA follows: TGTGCCAGCAGCCTTGGGGGGGGGATTGCTTTCTTT. Protein product: CASSLGGGIAFF.

This clone was counted a few times. The chain links TRBV30 to TRBJ1-4, with D tentatively TRBD1 (5 bases). The germline CDR1 and CDR2 sequences are GTSNPN and SVGIG (reference sequence). This CDR3 comprises 15 residues. V lost 0 bases, J lost 0 bases, and 8 bases lay in between. CDR3 in amino acids: CAWSVGLATNEKLFF. The CDR3 DNA reads as TGTGCCTGGAGTGTGGGGCTTGCAACTAATGAAAAACTGTTTTTT.

The V and J genes are TRBV6-5 and TRBJ2-7; weak D call: TRBD1 (6 bases). V was shortened by 6 bases and J by 4 bases, with 10 bases between the two germline ends. Per germline, CDR1 MNHEY and CDR2 SVGAGI. CDR3 length: 12 amino acids. The CDR3 reads CASSSGQYEQYF. The CDR3 DNA reads TGTGCCAGCAGCTCCGGACAGTACGAGCAGTACTTC.

The chain uses TRBV7-9 and TRBJ1-1, with 11 nucleotides matching TRBD1. The V segment lost 1 base and the J segment 3 bases; nucleotides outside the gene matches: 1. Per the germline V gene, CDR1 is SEHNR and CDR2 is FQNEAQ (reference sequence). The length of the CDR3 is 15 residues. CDR3 sequence: CASSLGTGGHTEAFF. In DNA, the CDR3 is TGTGCCAGCAGCTTAGGGACAGGGGGCCACACTGAAGCTTTCTTT.

CDR3 loop: CASSPRLSGSQGGTYNEQFF. The DNA of the CDR3 is TGTGCCAGCTCACCACGGTTGAGCGGGTCCCAAGGTGGAACCTACAATGAGCAGTTCTTC. The V call is TRBV18, the J call TRBJ2-1; a weak D match, TRBD2 (6 bases). CDR1 is KGHSH and CDR2 is LQKENI in the germline V gene. This CDR3 region has 20 residues. With 1 base removed from V and 2 bases from J, the gap between germline ends came to 24 bases.

The chain couples TRBV5-4 to TRBJ2-1, with a possible D match to TRBD2 (5 bases). In germline, CDR1 is SGHNT, CDR2 YYREEE (reference sequence). The CDR3 spans 13 residues. The V end lost 5 bases, the J end lost 2 bases, and 8 bases lay between the germline ends. CDR3 nucleotide sequence: TGTGCCAGCAGTCGGGGTCCCTACAATGAGCAGTTCTTC. Protein sequence: CASSRGPYNEQFF.

The rearrangement links TRBV30 to TRBJ1-2; D is undetermined. The CDR3 extends over 12 amino acids. Trimming cost V 2 bases and J 4 bases, with 8 bases left between them. CDR1 and CDR2 (germline): GTSNPN, SVGIG (reference sequence). In DNA form, the CDR3 reads TGTGCCTGGAGTCCGTTCCTCTATGGCTACACCTTC. Translated, it gives CAWSPFLYGYTF.

This sequence joins TRBV7-9 and TRBJ2-2, with 14 bases fitting TRBD2. J gave up 5 bases and V 5 bases, and 7 bases lay outside the gene matches. This CDR3 has 17 amino acids. Per germline, CDR1 SEHNR and CDR2 FQNEAQ (reference sequence). CDR3 DNA sequence: TGTGCCAGCAGCGGGGGACTAGCGGGAGCGGAGACCGGGGAGCTGTTTTTT. Amino acid sequence: CASSGGLAGAETGELFF.

V and J are TRBV4-3 and TRBJ2-7; D may be TRBD2 (5 bases). Germline V gives CDR1 LGHNA, CDR2 YSLEER. V was clipped by 0 bases and J by 0 bases, with 15 bases between them. The CDR3 sequence is 17 residues long. DNA for the CDR3: TGCGCCAGCAGCCAAGAGGCCCAGCGGCAAAGCTCCTACGAGCAGTACTTC. The encoded protein is CASSQEAQRQSSYEQYF.

V and J are TRBV30 and TRBJ2-7, with 7 bases matching TRBD1. CDR1 is GTSNPN, CDR2 SVGIG, per germline (reference sequence). Unmatched junction bases numbered 7, after V lost 2 bases and J lost 0 bases. There are 15 residues in the CDR3. CDR3 sequence: CAWSPQGVASYEQYF. In DNA form, the CDR3 reads TGTGCCTGGAGTCCCCAGGGGGTCGCCTCCTACGAGCAGTACTTC.

The rearrangement joins TRBV15 to TRBJ2-3, with D tentatively TRBD1 (5 bases). The CDR3 consists of 15 residues. Germline V gene data show CDR1 as LNHNV and CDR2 as YYDKDF (reference sequence). The V end lost 3 bases, the J end lost 0 bases, and 10 bases lay between the germline ends. CDR3 DNA: TGTGCCACCAGCAGTTCAGGGATTAGCACAGATACGCAGTATTTT. This gives the protein CATSSSGISTDTQYF.

In this sample, this clone turned up once. V gene TRBV27 combines with J gene TRBJ1-5; 7 bases agree with TRBD1. Germline V lookup: CDR1 MNHEY, CDR2 SMNVEV (reference sequence). The CDR3 runs 14 residues. Losses at the gene ends were 4 bases for V and 5 bases for J; bases not matched to a gene: 5. The CDR3 spells CASSSAGGYQPQHF. In DNA form, the CDR3 reads TGTGCCAGCAGTTCTGCAGGGGGATATCAGCCCCAGCATTTT.

This chain connects TRBV11-2 to TRBJ2-7; the match to TRBD1 covers 12 bases. The V gene end was trimmed by 3 bases and the J gene end by 4 bases; junction bases not matched to a gene: 7. Germline values: CDR1 SGHAT, CDR2 FQNNGV. There are 16 residues in the CDR3. The CDR3 DNA reads as TGTGCCAGCAGCTTCTTAGTGGGACAGGGGGCTTACGAGCAGTACTTC. Translation gives CASSFLVGQGAYEQYF.

This chain joins TRBV5-1 and TRBJ2-3, with D possibly TRBD1 on 6 matching bases. Looked up from germline, CDR1 is SGHRS and CDR2 is YFSETQ. V lost 3 bases to trimming and J lost 6 bases, with 17 bases between them. The CDR3 loop spans 15 amino acids. CDR3 sequence reads: CASSSQGSPRDTQYF. CDR3 DNA: TGCGCCAGCAGCTCGCAGGGGTCGCCCAGGGATACGCAGTATTTT. Drawing the rest from reference TRBV5-1 and TRBJ2-3, the complete variable domain is KAGVTQTPRYLIKTRGQQVTLSCSPISGHRSVSWYQQTPGQGLQFLFEYFSETQRNKGNFPGRFSGRQFSNSRSEMNVSTLELGDSALYLCASSSQGSPRDTQYFGPGTRLTVL.

The chain couples TRBV7-2 to TRBJ1-2, with D unclear. Germline V gene lookup returns CDR1 SGHTA and CDR2 FQGNSA. The CDR3 totals 16 residues. V lost 0 bases and J lost 7, with 18 bases in between. CDR3 bases: TGTGCCAGCAGCTTAGCGCGAGAGAATCGAGAGCGTGGCTACACCTTC. Translated: CASSLARENRERGYTF.

V and J are TRBV7-9 and TRBJ1-5; D is ambiguous. Trimming removed 4 bases at V and 2 bases at J, with 9 bases between. The CDR3 runs to 14 residues. Germline assignment: CDR1 SEHNR and CDR2 FQNEAQ (reference sequence). DNA of the CDR3: TGTGCCAGCAGCTACGAGACTGGCAATCAGCCCCAGCATTTT. This codes for CASSYETGNQPQHF.

The chain combines TRBV4-3 with TRBJ1-4; 8 nucleotides match TRBD1. V shed 0 bases and J 7 bases; nucleotides not matched to a gene: 4. CDR3 length: 15 amino acids. Germline CDR1 and CDR2: LGHNA and YSLEER. In DNA, the CDR3 is TGCGCCAGCAGCCAAGATGGACAGGGTGCTGAAAAACTGTTTTTT. Amino acid sequence: CASSQDGQGAEKLFF.